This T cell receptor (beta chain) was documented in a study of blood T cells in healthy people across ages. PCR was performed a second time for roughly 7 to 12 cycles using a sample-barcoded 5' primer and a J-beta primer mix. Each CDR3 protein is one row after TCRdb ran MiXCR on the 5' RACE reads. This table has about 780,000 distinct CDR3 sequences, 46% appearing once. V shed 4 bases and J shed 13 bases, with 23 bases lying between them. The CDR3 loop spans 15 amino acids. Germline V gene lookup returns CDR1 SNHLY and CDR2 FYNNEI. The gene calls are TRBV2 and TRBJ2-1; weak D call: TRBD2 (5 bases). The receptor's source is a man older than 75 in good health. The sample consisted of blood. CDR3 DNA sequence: TGTGCCAGCAGTGTTCCCGTCGGGATTCAAGAGACCCAGTTCTTC. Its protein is CASSVPVGIQETQFF.